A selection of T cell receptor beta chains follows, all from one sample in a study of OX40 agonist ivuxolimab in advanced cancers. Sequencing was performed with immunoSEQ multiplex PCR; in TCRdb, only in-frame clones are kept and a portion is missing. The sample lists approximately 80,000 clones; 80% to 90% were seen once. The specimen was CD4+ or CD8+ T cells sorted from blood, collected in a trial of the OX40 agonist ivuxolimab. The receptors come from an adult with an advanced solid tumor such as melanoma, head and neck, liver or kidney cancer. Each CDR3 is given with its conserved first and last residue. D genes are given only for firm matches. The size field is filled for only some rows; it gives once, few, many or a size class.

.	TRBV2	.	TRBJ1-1	TGTGCCAGCCGGGCCCAGGGCACTGAAGCTTTCTTT	CASRAQGTEAFF
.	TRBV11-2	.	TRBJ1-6	TGTGCCAGCAGCTCAAATTCACCCCTCCACTTT	CASSSNSPLHF
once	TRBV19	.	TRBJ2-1	TGTGCCAGTAGTCGGGGGCTTCAGGACAATGAGCAGTTCTTC	CASSRGLQDNEQFF
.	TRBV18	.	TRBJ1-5	TGTGCCAGCTCGACAGAAGAAGCTCAGCCCCAGCATTTT	CASSTEEAQPQHF
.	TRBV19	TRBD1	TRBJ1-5	TGTGCCAGTAGTATGGGACAGGCGTTCAATCCCCAGCATTTT	CASSMGQAFNPQHF
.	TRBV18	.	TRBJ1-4	TGTGCCAGCTCACCATCTTTGGGGCGAGGTGAAAAACTGTTTTTT	CASSPSLGRGEKLFF
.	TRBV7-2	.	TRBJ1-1	TGTGCCAGCAGCTACCAGGGCGTTAGCACTGAAGCTTTCTTT	CASSYQGVSTEAFF
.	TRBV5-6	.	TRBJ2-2	TGTGCCAGCAGGGGAGCAGGGACGGGCACCGGGGAGCTGTTTTTT	CASRGAGTGTGELFF
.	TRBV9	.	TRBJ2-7	TGTGCCAGCAGCGTAGCGCCACAGGGCGAGCAGTACTTC	CASSVAPQGEQYF
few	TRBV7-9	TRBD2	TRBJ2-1	TGTGCCAGCAGTCAACGGGCACTAGCGGCCTACAATGAGCAGTTCTTC	CASSQRALAAYNEQFF
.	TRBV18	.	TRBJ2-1	TGTGCCAGCTCACCACCGACGCTAGATTATTCCAATGAGCAGTTCTTC	CASSPPTLDYSNEQFF
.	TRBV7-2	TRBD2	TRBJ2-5	TGTGCCAGCGCCGGACTAGCGGGAACCCAAGAGACCCAGTACTTC	CASAGLAGTQETQYF
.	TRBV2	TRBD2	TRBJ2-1	TGTGCCAGCAGTGGGACTAGCGGGAGCGTAAATGAGCAGTTCTTC	CASSGTSGSVNEQFF
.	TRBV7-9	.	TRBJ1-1	TGTGCCAGCACCATTTTGACAGCCATGAACACTGAAGCTTTCTTT	CASTILTAMNTEAFF
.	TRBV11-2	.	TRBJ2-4	TGTGCCAGCAGCTTGGCGGGATGGGCCCAAAACATTCAGTACTTC	CASSLAGWAQNIQYF
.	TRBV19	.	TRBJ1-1	TGTGCCAGCACGAGAACAGGAATGAACACTGAAGCTTTCTTT	CASTRTGMNTEAFF
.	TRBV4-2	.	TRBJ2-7	TGTGCCAGCAGCCAACACGGGAACTACGAGCAGTACTTC	CASSQHGNYEQYF
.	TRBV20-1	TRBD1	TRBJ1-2	TGCAGTGCTGGACAGGGGAACGGCTACACCTTC	CSAGQGNGYTF
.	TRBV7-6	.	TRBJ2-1	TGTGCCAGCAGCTTAGCGGGTGAGCCCAGCGATGAGCAGTTCTTC	CASSLAGEPSDEQFF
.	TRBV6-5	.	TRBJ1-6	TGTGCCAGCAGCTACCGACCCGATTATAATTCACCCCTCCACTTT	CASSYRPDYNSPLHF
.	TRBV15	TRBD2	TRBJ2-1	TGTGCCACCAGCAGACCGGGACTAGCTTCCAATGAGCAGTTCTTC	CATSRPGLASNEQFF
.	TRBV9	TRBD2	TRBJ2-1	TGTGCCAGCAGCCTGGGGACTAGCGGGAGTGATAATGAGCAGTTCTTC	CASSLGTSGSDNEQFF
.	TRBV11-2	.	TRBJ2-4	TGTGCCAGCAGCTACGGAGATCAGAGGATAGCCAAAAACATTCAGTACTTC	CASSYGDQRIAKNIQYF
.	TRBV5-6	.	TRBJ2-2	TGTGCCAGCAGTGCGGCCCTAAACACCGGGGAGCTGTTTTTT	CASSAALNTGELFF
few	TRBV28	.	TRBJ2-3	TGTGCCAGCAGTTTATTAACTAGCACAGATACGCAGTATTTT	CASSLLTSTDTQYF
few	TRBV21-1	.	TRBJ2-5	TGTGCCAGACCCGATGATGGACAGGGTGGATACTTC	CARPDDGQGGYF
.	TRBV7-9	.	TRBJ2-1	TGTGCCAGCAGCTTATACAGCTCCTACAATGAGCAGTTCTTC	CASSLYSSYNEQFF
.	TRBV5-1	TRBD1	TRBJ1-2	TGCGCCAGCAAGAACCGGGACAGTCCCCATGGCTACACCTTC	CASKNRDSPHGYTF
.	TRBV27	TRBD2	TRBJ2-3	TGTGCCAGCAGTTTGCGACCCGGGACTAGCGGGAGGGGCGGTAGTACAGATACGCAGTATTTT	CASSLRPGTSGRGGSTDTQYF
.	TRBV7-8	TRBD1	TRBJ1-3	TGTGCCAGCAGCACAGGGGCGAACTCTGGAAACACCATATATTTT	CASSTGANSGNTIYF
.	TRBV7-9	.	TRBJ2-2	TGTGCCAGCAGCTTTAACACCGGGGAGCTGTTTTTT	CASSFNTGELFF
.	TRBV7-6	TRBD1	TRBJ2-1	TGTGCCAGCAGCCTCCGGACAGGAAGGTTGTTCTTC	CASSLRTGRLFF